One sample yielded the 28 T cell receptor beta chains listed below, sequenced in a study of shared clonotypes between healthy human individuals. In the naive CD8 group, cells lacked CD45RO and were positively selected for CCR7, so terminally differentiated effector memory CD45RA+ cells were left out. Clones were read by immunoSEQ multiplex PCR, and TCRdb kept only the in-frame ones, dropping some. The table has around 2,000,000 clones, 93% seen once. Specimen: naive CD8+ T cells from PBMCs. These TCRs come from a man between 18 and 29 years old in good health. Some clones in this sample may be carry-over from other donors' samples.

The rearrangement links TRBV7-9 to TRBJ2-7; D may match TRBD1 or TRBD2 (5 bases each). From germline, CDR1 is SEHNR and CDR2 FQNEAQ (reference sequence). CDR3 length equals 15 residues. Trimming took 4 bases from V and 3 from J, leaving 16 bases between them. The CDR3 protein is CASSSPGTVYYEQYF. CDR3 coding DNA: TGTGCCAGCAGCTCCCCCGGGACGGTATACTACGAGCAGTACTTC. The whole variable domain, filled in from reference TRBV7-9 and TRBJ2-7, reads DTGVSQNPRHKITKRGQNVTFRCDPISEHNRLYWYRQTLGQGPEFLTYFQNEAQLEKSRLLSDRFSAERPKGSFSTLEIQRTEQGDSAMYLCASSSPGTVYYEQYFGPGTRLTVT.

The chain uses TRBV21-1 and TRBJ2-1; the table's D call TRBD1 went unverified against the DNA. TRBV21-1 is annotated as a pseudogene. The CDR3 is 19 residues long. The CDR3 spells CASSPCGGQLQLRDNEQFF. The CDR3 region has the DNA TGTGCCAGCAGCCCTTGTGGGGGACAACTCCAACTTCGAGACAATGAGCAGTTCTTC.

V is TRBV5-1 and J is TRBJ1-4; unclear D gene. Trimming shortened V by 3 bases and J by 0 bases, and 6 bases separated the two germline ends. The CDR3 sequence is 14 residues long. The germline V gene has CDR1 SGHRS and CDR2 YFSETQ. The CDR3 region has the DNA TGCGCCAGCAGCTGGACTCCAACTAATGAAAAACTGTTTTTT. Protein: CASSWTPTNEKLFF.

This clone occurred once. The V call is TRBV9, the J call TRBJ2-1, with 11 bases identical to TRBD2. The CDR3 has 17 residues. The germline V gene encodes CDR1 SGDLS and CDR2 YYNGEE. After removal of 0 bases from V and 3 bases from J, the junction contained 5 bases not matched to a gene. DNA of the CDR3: TGTGCCAGCAGCGTAGTCGAACTAGCGGGAGTCTACAATGAGCAGTTCTTC. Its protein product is CASSVVELAGVYNEQFF.

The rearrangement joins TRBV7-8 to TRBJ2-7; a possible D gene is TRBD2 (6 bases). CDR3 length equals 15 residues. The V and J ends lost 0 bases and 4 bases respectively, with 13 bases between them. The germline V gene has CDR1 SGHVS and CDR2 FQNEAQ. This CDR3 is CASSLASGRGYEQYF. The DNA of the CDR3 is TGTGCCAGCAGCTTAGCGAGCGGCCGGGGGTACGAGCAGTACTTC.

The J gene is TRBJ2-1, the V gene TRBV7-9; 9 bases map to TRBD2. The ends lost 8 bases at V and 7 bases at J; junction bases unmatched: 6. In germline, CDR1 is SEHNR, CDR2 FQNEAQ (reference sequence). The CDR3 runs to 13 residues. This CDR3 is CASSAGGLNEQFF. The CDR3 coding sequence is TGTGCCAGCTCTGCGGGAGGGTTGAATGAGCAGTTCTTC.

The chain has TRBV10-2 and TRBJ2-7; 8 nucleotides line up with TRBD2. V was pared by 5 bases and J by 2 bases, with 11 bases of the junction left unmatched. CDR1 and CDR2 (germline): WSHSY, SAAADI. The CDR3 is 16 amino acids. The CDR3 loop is CASSNPGGRGTYEQYF. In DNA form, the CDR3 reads TGCGCCAGCAGTAACCCGGGGGGGAGGGGGACCTACGAGCAGTACTTC.

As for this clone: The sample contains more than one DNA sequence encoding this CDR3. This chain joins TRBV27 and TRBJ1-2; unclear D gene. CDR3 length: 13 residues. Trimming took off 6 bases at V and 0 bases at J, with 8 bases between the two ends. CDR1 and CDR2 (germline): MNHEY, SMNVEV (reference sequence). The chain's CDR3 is CASSWGSNYGYTF. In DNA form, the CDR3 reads TGTGCCAGCAGCTGGGGATCTAACTATGGCTACACCTTC.

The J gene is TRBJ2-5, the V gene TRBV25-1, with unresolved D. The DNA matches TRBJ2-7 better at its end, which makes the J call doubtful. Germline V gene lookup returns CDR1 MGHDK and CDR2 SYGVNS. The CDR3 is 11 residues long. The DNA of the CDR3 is TGTGCCAGCAGTGAATTCTACGAGCAGTACTTC. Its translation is CASSEFYEQYF.

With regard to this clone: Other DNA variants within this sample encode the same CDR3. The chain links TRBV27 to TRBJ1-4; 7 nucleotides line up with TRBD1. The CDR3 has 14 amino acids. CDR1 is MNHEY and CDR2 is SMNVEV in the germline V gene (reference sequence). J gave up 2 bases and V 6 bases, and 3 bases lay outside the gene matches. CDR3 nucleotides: TGTGCCAGCAGACAACAGGGGACTAATGAAAAACTGTTTTTT. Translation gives CASRQQGTNEKLFF.

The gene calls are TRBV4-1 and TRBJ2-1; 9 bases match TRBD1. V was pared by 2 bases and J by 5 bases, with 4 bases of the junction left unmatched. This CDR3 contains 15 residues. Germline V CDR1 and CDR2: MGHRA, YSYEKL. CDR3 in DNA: TGCGCCAGCAGCCAAAACAGGGGGCCCAACAATGAGCAGTTCTTC. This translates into CASSQNRGPNNEQFF.

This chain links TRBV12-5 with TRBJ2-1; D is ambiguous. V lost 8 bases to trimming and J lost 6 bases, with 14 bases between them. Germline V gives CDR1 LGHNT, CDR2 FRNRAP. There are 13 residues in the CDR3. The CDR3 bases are TGTGCTAGTTTACCATCGGGTCGCAATGAGCAGTTCTTC. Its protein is CASLPSGRNEQFF.

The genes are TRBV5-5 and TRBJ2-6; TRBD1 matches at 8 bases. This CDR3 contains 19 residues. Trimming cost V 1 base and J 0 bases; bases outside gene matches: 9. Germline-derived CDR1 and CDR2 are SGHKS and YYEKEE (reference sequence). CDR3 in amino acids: CASSLSGQVPLSGANVLTF. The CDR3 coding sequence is TGTGCCAGCAGCTTGTCGGGACAGGTGCCGCTCTCTGGGGCCAACGTCCTGACTTTC.

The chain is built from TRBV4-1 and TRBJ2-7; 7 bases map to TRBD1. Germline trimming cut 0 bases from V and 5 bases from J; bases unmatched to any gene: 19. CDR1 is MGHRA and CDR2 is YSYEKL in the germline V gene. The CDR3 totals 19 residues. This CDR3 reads CASSQDPPPLTGSRNEQYF. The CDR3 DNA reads TGCGCCAGCAGCCAAGATCCACCACCCCTGACAGGGTCCAGGAACGAGCAGTACTTC.

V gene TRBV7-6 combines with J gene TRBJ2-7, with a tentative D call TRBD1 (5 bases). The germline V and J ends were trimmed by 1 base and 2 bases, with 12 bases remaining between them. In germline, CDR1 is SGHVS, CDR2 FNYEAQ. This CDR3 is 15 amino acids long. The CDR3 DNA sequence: TGTGCCAGCAGCTTAGGGCAGGGCATCCCCTACGAGCAGTACTTC. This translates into CASSLGQGIPYEQYF. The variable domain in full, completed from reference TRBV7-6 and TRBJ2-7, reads GAGVSQSPRYKVTKRGQDVALRCDPISGHVSLYWYRQALGQGPEFLTYFNYEAQQDKSGLPNDRFSAERPEGSISTLTIQRTEQRDSAMYRCASSLGQGIPYEQYFGPGTRLTVT.

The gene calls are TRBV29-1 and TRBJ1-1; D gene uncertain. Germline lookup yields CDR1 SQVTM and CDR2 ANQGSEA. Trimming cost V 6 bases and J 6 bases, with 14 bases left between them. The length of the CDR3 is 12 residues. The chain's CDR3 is CSVTPASAEAFF. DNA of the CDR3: TGCAGCGTCACCCCTGCCAGCGCTGAAGCTTTCTTT.

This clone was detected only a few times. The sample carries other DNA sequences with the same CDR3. Here the CDR3 DNA reads TGTGCCAGTAGCAGGACAGCAGCGAATGAAAAACTGTTTTTT. Translating it yields CASSRTAANEKLFF. The chain combines TRBV19 with TRBJ1-4; weak D call: TRBD1 (6 bases). This CDR3 has 14 residues. V lost 6 bases to trimming and J lost 5 bases, with 13 bases between them. CDR1 LNHDA and CDR2 SQIVND come from the germline V gene (reference sequence).

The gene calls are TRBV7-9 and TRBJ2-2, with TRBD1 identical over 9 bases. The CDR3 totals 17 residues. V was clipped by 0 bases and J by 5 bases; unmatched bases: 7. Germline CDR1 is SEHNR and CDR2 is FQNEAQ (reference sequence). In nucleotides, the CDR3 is TGTGCCAGCAGCTTAGCTCGGACAGGGGAAATTACCGGGGAGCTGTTTTTT. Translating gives CASSLARTGEITGELFF. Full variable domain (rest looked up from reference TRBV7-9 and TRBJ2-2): DTGVSQNPRHKITKRGQNVTFRCDPISEHNRLYWYRQTLGQGPEFLTYFQNEAQLEKSRLLSDRFSAERPKGSFSTLEIQRTEQGDSAMYLCASSLARTGEITGELFFGEGSRLTVL.

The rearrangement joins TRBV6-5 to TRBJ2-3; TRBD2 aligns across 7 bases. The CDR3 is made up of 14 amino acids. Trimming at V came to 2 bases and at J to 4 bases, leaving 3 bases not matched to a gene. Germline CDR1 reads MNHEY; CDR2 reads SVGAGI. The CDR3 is CASSYMAGADTQYF. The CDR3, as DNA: TGTGCCAGCAGTTACATGGCGGGAGCAGATACGCAGTATTTT.

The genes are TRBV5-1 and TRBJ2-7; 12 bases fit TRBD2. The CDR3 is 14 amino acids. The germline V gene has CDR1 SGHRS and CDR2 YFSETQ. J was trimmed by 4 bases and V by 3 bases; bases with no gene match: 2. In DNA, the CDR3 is TGCGCCAGCAGCTGGACTAGCGGGATGTACGAGCAGTACTTC. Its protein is CASSWTSGMYEQYF. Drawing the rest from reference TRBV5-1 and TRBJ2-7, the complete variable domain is KAGVTQTPRYLIKTRGQQVTLSCSPISGHRSVSWYQQTPGQGLQFLFEYFSETQRNKGNFPGRFSGRQFSNSRSEMNVSTLELGDSALYLCASSWTSGMYEQYFGPGTRLTVT.

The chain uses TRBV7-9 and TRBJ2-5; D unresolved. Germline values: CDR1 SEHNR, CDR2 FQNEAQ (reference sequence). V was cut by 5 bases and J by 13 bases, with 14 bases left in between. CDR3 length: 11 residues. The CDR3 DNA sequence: TGTGCCAGCAGCCTGGAATTCCCGTCGTACTTC. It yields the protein CASSLEFPSYF.

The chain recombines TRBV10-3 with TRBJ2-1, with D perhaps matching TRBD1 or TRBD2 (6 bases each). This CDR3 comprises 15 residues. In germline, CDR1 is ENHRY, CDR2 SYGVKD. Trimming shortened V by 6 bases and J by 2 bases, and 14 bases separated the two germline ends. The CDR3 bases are TGTGCCATCAGCGGAGGGGGAGTAACCTACAATGAGCAGTTCTTC. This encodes CAISGGGVTYNEQFF.

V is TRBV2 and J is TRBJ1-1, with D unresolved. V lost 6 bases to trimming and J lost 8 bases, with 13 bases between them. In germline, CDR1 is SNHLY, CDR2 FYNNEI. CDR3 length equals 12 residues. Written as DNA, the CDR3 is TGTGCCAGCAGCGGGCCTGCCCCCGAAGCTTTCTTT. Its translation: CASSGPAPEAFF.

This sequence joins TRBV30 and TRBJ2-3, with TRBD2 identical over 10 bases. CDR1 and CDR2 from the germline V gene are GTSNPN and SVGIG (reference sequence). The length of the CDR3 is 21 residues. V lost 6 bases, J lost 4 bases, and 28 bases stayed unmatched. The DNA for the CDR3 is TGTGCCTGTACAGGGTTCCCTACTAGCGGGATTTCACCCCTCCCCCCAGATACGCAGTATTTT. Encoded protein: CACTGFPTSGISPLPPDTQYF.

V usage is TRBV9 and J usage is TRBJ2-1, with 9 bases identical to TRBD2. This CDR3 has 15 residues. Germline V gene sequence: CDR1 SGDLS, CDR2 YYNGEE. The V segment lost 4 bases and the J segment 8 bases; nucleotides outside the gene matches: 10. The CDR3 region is CASSTGTSTYDEQFF. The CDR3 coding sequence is TGTGCCAGCAGCACCGGGACTAGCACATACGATGAGCAGTTCTTC. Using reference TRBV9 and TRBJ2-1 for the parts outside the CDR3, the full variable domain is DSGVTQTPKHLITATGQRVTLRCSPRSGDLSVYWYQQSLDQGLQFLIQYYNGEERAKGNILERFSAQQFPDLHSELNLSSLELGDSALYFCASSTGTSTYDEQFFGPGTRLTVL.

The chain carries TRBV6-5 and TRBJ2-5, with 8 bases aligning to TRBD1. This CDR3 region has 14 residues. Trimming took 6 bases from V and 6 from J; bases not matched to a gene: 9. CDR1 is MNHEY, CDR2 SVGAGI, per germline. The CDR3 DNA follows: TGTGCCAGCAGACCTAGGACAGGGATCCAGACCCAGTACTTC. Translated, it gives CASRPRTGIQTQYF.

The DNA for the CDR3 is TGCGCCAGCAGCACTCTCCGGGGGCAGGGGGCCGATGGCTACACCTTC. Protein product: CASSTLRGQGADGYTF. The chain carries TRBV4-1 and TRBJ1-2; 8 bases map to TRBD1. After removal of 5 bases from V and 6 bases from J, the junction contained 14 bases not matched to a gene. CDR1 MGHRA and CDR2 YSYEKL come from the germline V gene. The CDR3 is made up of 16 amino acids.

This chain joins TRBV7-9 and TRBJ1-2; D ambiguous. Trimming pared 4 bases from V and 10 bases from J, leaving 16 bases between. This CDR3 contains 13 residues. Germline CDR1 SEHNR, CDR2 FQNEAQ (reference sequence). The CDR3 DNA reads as TGTGCCAGCAGCTCTGACACCCCGAATGACTACACCTTC. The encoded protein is CASSSDTPNDYTF.